This T cell receptor beta chain was captured by sequencing in a study of a mutant IDH1 vaccine in newly diagnosed glioma. Study details: Commencement of vaccination occurred 4-6 weeks following radiotherapy alone, or concurrently with temozolomide cycles. Earlier care involved radiotherapy, temozolomide, or both, and the majority received both. Treated patients had a mean age of 40.4 years and a roughly 60% male, approximately 38% female split.

Described time point: week 35, safety follow-up. A 20-mer mutant IDH1 peptide at 300 ug was injected subcutaneously with topical imiquimod. Points from the study as a whole: Researchers report vaccine-induced immune responses in approximately 95% of patients.

Profiled with immunoSEQ multiplex PCR; TCRdb holds only in-frame clones, not every one. This repertoire shows about 54,000 clones, around 80% found once; its top ten account for approximately 4.3%. The sample holds one count of this clone. Its antigen is currently unknown. Germline-derived CDR1 and CDR2 are SGHVS and FNYEAQ. The CDR3 consists of 14 residues. V dropped 5 bases and J dropped 5 bases, with 13 bases sitting between them. The chain employs TRBV7-6 and TRBJ2-1; tentatively, D is TRBD1 (6 bases). This TCR derives from a woman younger than 30 with glioma. The sample in question was PBMCs, obtained from a glioma patient whose treatment included an IDH1 peptide vaccine. In DNA, the CDR3 is TGTGCCAGCAGCGCTCGGGACACCCACAATGAGCAGTTCTTC. It codes for CASSARDTHNEQFF.